This TCR beta chain originates from a study of regulatory T cells in long-lasting Graves disease. Overall study context: Graves' patients, newly diagnosed, had taken antithyroid drugs under 3 months.

CDR1 SNHLY and CDR2 FYNNEI come from the germline V gene. V lost 2 bases to trimming and J lost 9 bases, with 14 bases between them. The CDR3 is 15 amino acids. To make TCR beta libraries, researchers used iRepertoire HTBI primers and Arm-PCR of CDR3 regions. Original processing methods: Samples collectively showed 62 TRBV and around 15 TRBJ segments. TCRdb recomputed calls from the multiplex PCR reads with MiXCR, one row per CDR3 protein. For this entry, the V and J calls and clone size follow TCRdb and not the study's own pipeline. The sample has under 450,000 distinct CDR3 sequences, around 15% seen once. This clonotype was observed a few times. Time point noted: newly diagnosed GD, antithyroid drugs for less than 3 months. Generation of the TCR library employed RNA extracted from PBMCs. Separately, the same data were catalogued under a study of T cells in Graves' hyperthyroidism and ophthalmopathy.

The sequences come from peripheral blood mononuclear cells (PBMCs), collected at new diagnosis, from a patient treated with antithyroid drugs. This receptor was taken from a woman aged 18 to 35 with Graves disease. V usage is TRBV2 and J usage is TRBJ1-6; D is possibly TRBD1 (5 bases). CDR3: CASSERAGTGSPLHF. CDR3 in DNA: TGTGCCAGCAGTGAAAGGGCAGGGACGGGTTCACCCCTCCACTTT. The full variable domain, with the rest looked up from reference TRBV2 and TRBJ1-6, is EPEVTQTPSHQVTQMGQEVILRCVPISNHLYFYWYRQILGQKVEFLVSFYNNEISEKSEIFDDQFSVERPDGSNFTLKIRSTKLEDSAMYFCASSERAGTGSPLHFGNGTRLTVT.